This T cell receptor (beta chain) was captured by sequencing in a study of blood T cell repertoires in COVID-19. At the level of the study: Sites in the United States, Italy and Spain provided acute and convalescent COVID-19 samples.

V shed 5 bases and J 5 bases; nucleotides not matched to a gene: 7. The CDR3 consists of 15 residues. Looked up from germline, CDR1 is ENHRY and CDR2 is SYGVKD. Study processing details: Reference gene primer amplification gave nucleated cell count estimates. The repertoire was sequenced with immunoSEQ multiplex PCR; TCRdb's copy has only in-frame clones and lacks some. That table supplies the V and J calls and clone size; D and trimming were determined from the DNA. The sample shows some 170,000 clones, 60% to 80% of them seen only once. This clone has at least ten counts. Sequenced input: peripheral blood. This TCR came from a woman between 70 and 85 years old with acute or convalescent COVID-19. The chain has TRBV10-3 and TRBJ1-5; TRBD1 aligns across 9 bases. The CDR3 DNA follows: TGTGCCATCAGTCATGGGACAGGGACCGATCAGCCCCAGCATTTT. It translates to CAISHGTGTDQPQHF.